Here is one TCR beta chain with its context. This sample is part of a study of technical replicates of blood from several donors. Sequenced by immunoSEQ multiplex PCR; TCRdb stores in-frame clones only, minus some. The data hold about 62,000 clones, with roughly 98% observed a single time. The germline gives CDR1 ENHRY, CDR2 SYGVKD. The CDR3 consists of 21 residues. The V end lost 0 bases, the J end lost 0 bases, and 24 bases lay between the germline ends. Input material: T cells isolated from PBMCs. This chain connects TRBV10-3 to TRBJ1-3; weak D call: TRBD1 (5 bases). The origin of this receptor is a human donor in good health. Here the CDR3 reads CAISESLVLQVTQRSGNTIYF. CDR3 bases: TGTGCCATCAGTGAGTCGTTGGTCCTACAGGTCACTCAGCGCTCTGGAAACACCATATATTTT.